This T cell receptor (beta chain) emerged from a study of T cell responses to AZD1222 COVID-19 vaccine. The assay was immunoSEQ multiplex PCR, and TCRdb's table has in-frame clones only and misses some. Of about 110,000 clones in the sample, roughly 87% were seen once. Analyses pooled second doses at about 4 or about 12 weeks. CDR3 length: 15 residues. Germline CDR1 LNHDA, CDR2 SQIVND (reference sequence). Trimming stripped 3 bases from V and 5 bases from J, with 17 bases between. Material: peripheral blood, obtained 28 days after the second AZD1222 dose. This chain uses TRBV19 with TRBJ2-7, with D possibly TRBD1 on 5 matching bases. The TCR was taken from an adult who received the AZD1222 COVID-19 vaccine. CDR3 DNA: TGTGCCAGTAGTATTTGGGATAGGGGCCCTGACGAGCAGTACTTC. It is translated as CASSIWDRGPDEQYF.